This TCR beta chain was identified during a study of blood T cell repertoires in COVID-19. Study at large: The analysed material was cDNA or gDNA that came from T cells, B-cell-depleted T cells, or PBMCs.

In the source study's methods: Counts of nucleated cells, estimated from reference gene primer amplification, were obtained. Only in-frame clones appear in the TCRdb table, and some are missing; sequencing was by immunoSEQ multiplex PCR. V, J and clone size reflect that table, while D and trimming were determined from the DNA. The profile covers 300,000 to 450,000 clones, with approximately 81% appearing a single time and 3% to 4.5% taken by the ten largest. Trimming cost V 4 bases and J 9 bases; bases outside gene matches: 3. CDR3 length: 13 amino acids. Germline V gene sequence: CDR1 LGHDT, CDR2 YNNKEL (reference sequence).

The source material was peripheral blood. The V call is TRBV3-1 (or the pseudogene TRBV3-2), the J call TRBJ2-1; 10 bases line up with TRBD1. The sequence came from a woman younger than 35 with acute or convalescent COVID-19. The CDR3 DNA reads TGTGCCAGCAGCCCGACAGGGGGCGTTGAGCAGTTCTTC. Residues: CASSPTGGVEQFF.